This T cell receptor beta chain is from a study of shared clonotypes between healthy human individuals. At the level of the study: Aged between 18 and 49, the donors were a couple of women and three men. Findings and limits, study-wide: About 5% of naive CD4 clonotypes were shared across several donors.

For every subset, genomic DNA was evenly distributed across several immunoSEQ plates. Method: immunoSEQ multiplex PCR; TCRdb's copy keeps in-frame clones and lacks some. Of approximately 2,300,000 clones listed, roughly 90% are singletons. Germline V gene sequence: CDR1 MDHEN, CDR2 SYDVKM. Unmatched junction bases numbered 7, after V lost 5 bases and J lost 10 bases. The CDR3 sequence is 12 residues long. Both subsets, CD45RA+ naive and CD45RA-negative memory, were split from the CD4+ cells. This clone was observed a few times. What it binds is unknown. The chain employs TRBV28 and TRBJ1-1; 7 nucleotides agree with TRBD1. Sequencing used naive CD4+ T cells from PBMCs. Subset denoted: CD45RA+ positively selected. The sequence was collected from a man aged 18 to 29 in good health. Some clones in this sample may be carry-over from other donors' samples. The chain's CDR3 is CASSVPGQRAFF. The DNA for the CDR3 is TGTGCCAGCAGTGTCCCGGGACAGCGAGCTTTCTTT. The whole variable domain, remainder taken from reference TRBV28 and TRBJ1-1, is DVKVTQSSRYLVKRTGEKVFLECVQDMDHENMFWYRQDPGLGLRLIYFSYDVKMKEKGDIPEGYSVSREKKERFSLILESASTNQTSMYLCASSVPGQRAFFGQGTRLTVV.